These 22 T cell receptor beta chains were all obtained from the same sample, sequenced in a study of cytomegalovirus exposure and HLA in healthy donors. PCR used 60 Vbeta primers and 13 Jbeta primers. Here immunoSEQ multiplex PCR was the method, and the copy in TCRdb shows in-frame clones only, minus some. The sample includes approximately 170,000 clones, 70% to 80% of them seen just once. Input material: PBMCs. These receptors came from a middle-aged man in good health and CMV-seronegative.

Details on this clone: The identical CDR3 is also encoded by other nucleotide sequences in the sample. The CDR3 protein is CASSLQGNTEAFF. CDR3 DNA: TGTGCCAGCAGCTTACAGGGCAACACTGAAGCTTTCTTT. V usage is TRBV7-9 and J usage is TRBJ1-1; a weak D match, TRBD1 (5 bases). The CDR3 loop spans 13 amino acids. V lost 2 bases and J lost 2, with 6 bases in between. Germline CDR1 reads SEHNR; CDR2 reads FQNEAQ (reference sequence).

The chain recombines TRBV6-1 with TRBJ1-2; 10 bases align to TRBD1. This CDR3 contains 14 residues. V lost 4 bases, J lost 8 bases, and 7 bases stayed unmatched. CDR1 MNHNS and CDR2 SASEGT come from the germline V gene. The CDR3 sequence: CASSGMTGGIGYTF. The CDR3 DNA sequence: TGTGCCAGCAGTGGAATGACAGGGGGCATCGGCTACACCTTC.

This chain connects TRBV7-8 to TRBJ1-2; TRBD1 might be the D (6 bases). The CDR3 is made up of 14 amino acids. Germline V gene lookup returns CDR1 SGHVS and CDR2 FQNEAQ. With 0 bases removed from V and 4 bases from J, the gap between germline ends came to 9 bases. The CDR3 DNA follows: TGTGCCAGCAGCTTAGCTGGGGGCGGCTATGGCTACACCTTC. Encoded protein: CASSLAGGGYGYTF. The full variable domain, rest sourced from reference TRBV7-8 and TRBJ1-2, is GAGVSQSPRYKVAKRGQDVALRCDPISGHVSLFWYQQALGQGPEFLTYFQNEAQLDKSGLPSDRFFAERPEGSVSTLKIQRTQQEDSAVYLCASSLAGGGYGYTFGSGTRLTVV.

The rearrangement uses TRBV6-4 and TRBJ2-3, with 7 bases fitting TRBD2. Germline V gene lookup returns CDR1 MRHNA and CDR2 SNTAGT. The CDR3 has 16 residues. Losses at the gene ends were 3 bases for V and 1 base for J; bases not matched to a gene: 7. The CDR3 is CASSEGLAAGTDTQYF. The CDR3 bases are TGTGCCAGCAGTGAAGGGCTAGCGGCCGGCACAGATACGCAGTATTTT.

CDR3 nucleotide sequence: TGTGCCAGCAGCTTTGGTCAGGGGGGAAACGGAAACACCATATATTTT. The encoded protein is CASSFGQGGNGNTIYF. The chain recombines TRBV13 with TRBJ1-3, with 7 bases fitting TRBD1. After removal of 3 bases from V and 4 bases from J, the junction contained 9 bases not matched to a gene. Germline V lookup: CDR1 PRHDT, CDR2 FYEKMQ (reference sequence). This CDR3 comprises 16 residues.

The chain has TRBV7-9 and TRBJ2-6; TRBD1 is a possible D gene (6 bases). Germline V lookup: CDR1 SEHNR, CDR2 FQNEAQ (reference sequence). V gave up 5 bases and J gave up 2 bases, with 16 bases separating them. This CDR3 spans 17 amino acids. CDR3 sequence reads: CASSPRDIATGANVLTF. CDR3 in DNA: TGTGCCAGCAGCCCCCGGGACATAGCGACTGGGGCCAACGTCCTGACTTTC.

The chain employs TRBV28 and TRBJ2-7, with TRBD2 as a possible D gene (6 bases). The V end was cut by 3 bases, the J end by 0 bases, with 12 bases between. The CDR3 is 15 residues long. From germline, CDR1 is MDHEN and CDR2 SYDVKM. The CDR3 region has the DNA TGTGCCAGCAGTTTGGGGCGGGATCACTCCTACGAGCAGTACTTC. It translates to CASSLGRDHSYEQYF.

This clone turned up a few times. J is TRBJ1-1 and V is TRBV28, with 7 positions matching TRBD1. Germline trimming cut 9 bases from V and 1 base from J; bases unmatched to any gene: 5. The germline V gene has CDR1 MDHEN and CDR2 SYDVKM. The CDR3 covers 13 residues. The CDR3 nucleotides are TGTGCCAGTTACTACAGGGGGAACACTGAAGCTTTCTTT. It yields the protein CASYYRGNTEAFF.

The genes are TRBV7-3 and TRBJ2-2, with 11 bases that match TRBD2. This CDR3 spans 15 amino acids. Germline V gives CDR1 SGHTA, CDR2 FQGTGA. Unmatched junction bases numbered 6, after V lost 6 bases and J lost 6 bases. The CDR3 DNA is TGTGCCAGCAGAGAACTAGCGGGAGTAGCCGGGGAGCTGTTTTTT. Its protein is CASRELAGVAGELFF.

The V gene is TRBV10-3, the J gene TRBJ2-5; D remains ambiguous. The CDR3 runs 12 residues. V dropped 4 bases and J dropped 4 bases, with 7 bases sitting between them. Per the germline V gene, CDR1 is ENHRY and CDR2 is SYGVKD. CDR3 DNA: TGTGCCATCAGTGCTACTCTAGAGACCCAGTACTTC. Its protein product is CAISATLETQYF.

This clone showed up just a few times. This chain joins TRBV27 and TRBJ1-2; D ambiguous. The germline V gene has CDR1 MNHEY and CDR2 SMNVEV (reference sequence). V was trimmed by 2 bases and J by 3 bases, leaving 10 bases between them. The CDR3 loop spans 14 amino acids. Written as DNA, the CDR3 is TGTGCCAGCAGTTTACGCGGATTTGACTATGGCTACACCTTC. This gives the protein CASSLRGFDYGYTF.

The chain joins TRBV2 to TRBJ2-7; possible D gene TRBD1, 5 bases. Germline assignment: CDR1 SNHLY and CDR2 FYNNEI. V dropped 2 bases and J dropped 7 bases, with 15 bases sitting between them. CDR3 size: 14 residues. The CDR3 reads CASSERGPPYEQYF. The CDR3 nucleotides read TGTGCCAGCAGTGAAAGGGGCCCCCCTTATGAGCAGTACTTC.

The V and J genes are TRBV4-2 and TRBJ2-5; 9 bases align to TRBD1. Germline CDR1 reads LGHNA; CDR2 reads YNFKEQ. The CDR3 is made up of 15 amino acids. J gave up 4 bases and V 0 bases, and 3 bases lay outside the gene matches. CDR3 coding DNA: TGTGCCAGCAGCCAAGACACAGGGGGCGCAGAGACCCAGTACTTC. It codes for CASSQDTGGAETQYF.

The V and J genes are TRBV9 and TRBJ1-3; TRBD1 matches at 8 bases. The J segment lost 2 bases and the V segment lost 1 base, leaving 2 bases of the junction unmatched. Germline CDR1 and CDR2: SGDLS and YYNGEE. This CDR3 spans 15 amino acids. CDR3 bases: TGTGCCAGCAGCGTAAGGACAGGGACTGGAAACACCATATATTTT. It codes for CASSVRTGTGNTIYF. The entire variable domain, with the rest obtained from reference TRBV9 and TRBJ1-3, is as follows: DSGVTQTPKHLITATGQRVTLRCSPRSGDLSVYWYQQSLDQGLQFLIQYYNGEERAKGNILERFSAQQFPDLHSELNLSSLELGDSALYFCASSVRTGTGNTIYFGEGSWLTVV.

This rearrangement joins TRBV25-1 to TRBJ2-7; 7 bases line up with TRBD1. Germline V gene sequence: CDR1 MGHDK, CDR2 SYGVNS. V was clipped by 2 bases and J by 3 bases; unmatched bases: 10. This CDR3 has 16 residues. CDR3 sequence reads: CASSELTKGQIYEQYV. In nucleotides, the CDR3 is TGTGCCAGCAGTGAACTAACAAAGGGACAGATCTACGAGCAGTACGTC.

A few counts support this clone. The chain uses TRBV7-3 and TRBJ2-3; the D gene is possibly TRBD2 (5 bases). This CDR3 contains 13 residues. V dropped 5 bases and J dropped 2 bases, with 8 bases sitting between them. CDR1 and CDR2 (germline): SGHTA, FQGTGA. CDR3 region: CASSRDYTDTQYF. The CDR3 nucleotides are TGTGCCAGCAGCCGAGACTACACAGATACGCAGTATTTT.

This clone was counted at least ten times. The gene calls are TRBV25-1 and TRBJ2-5; 7 nucleotides line up with TRBD1. The germline V gene has CDR1 MGHDK and CDR2 SYGVNS. The CDR3 consists of 13 residues. V lost 5 bases to trimming and J lost 3 bases; unmatched junction nucleotides: 3. In DNA form, the CDR3 reads TGTGCCAGCAGTCCGGGGACAGAAGAGACCCAGTACTTC. This translates into CASSPGTEETQYF.

The genes are TRBV6-1 and TRBJ2-1; TRBD1 matches at 8 bases. With V trimmed by 4 bases and J by 4 bases, 6 bases remained unmatched. The CDR3 runs 15 residues. From germline, CDR1 is MNHNS and CDR2 SASEGT. CDR3 loop: CASSGTGNSYNEQFF. CDR3 nucleotides: TGTGCCAGCAGTGGGACAGGGAACAGTTACAATGAGCAGTTCTTC.

The genes are TRBV7-9 and TRBJ2-1; 10 bases line up with TRBD2. This CDR3 is 16 amino acids long. The germline V gene encodes CDR1 SEHNR and CDR2 FQNEAQ (reference sequence). The V and J ends lost 5 bases and 6 bases, in that order; junction bases with no gene match: 10. CDR3 coding DNA: TGTGCCAGCAGCGGCGAGATGGGACTAGCGTTCAATGAGCAGTTCTTC. As protein: CASSGEMGLAFNEQFF.

The chain employs TRBV28 and TRBJ1-4, with a weak D call TRBD1 (5 bases). This CDR3 is built from 14 residues. Trimming took off 8 bases at V and 5 bases at J, with 15 bases between the two ends. Germline lookup yields CDR1 MDHEN and CDR2 SYDVKM. DNA of the CDR3: TGTGCCAGCGCCAAGGGGTACGAGAATGAAAAACTGTTTTTT. Translating it yields CASAKGYENEKLFF.

This chain joins TRBV11-3 and TRBJ1-2, with no clear D. V was shortened by 5 bases and J by 8 bases, with 15 bases between the two germline ends. This CDR3 has 13 residues. Germline V gives CDR1 SGHNT, CDR2 YENEEA. CDR3: CASSLTNRKGYTF. CDR3 DNA sequence: TGTGCCAGCAGCCTTACTAATAGGAAGGGCTACACCTTC.

This clone showed up just a few times. The gene calls are TRBV30 and TRBJ2-3; D ambiguous. The CDR3 extends over 13 amino acids. Germline-derived CDR1 and CDR2 are GTSNPN and SVGIG (reference sequence). V lost 3 bases, J lost 0 bases, and 7 bases lay in between. CDR3 sequence reads: CAWSRLSTDTQYF. CDR3 coding DNA: TGTGCCTGGAGCCGGTTGAGCACAGATACGCAGTATTTT.